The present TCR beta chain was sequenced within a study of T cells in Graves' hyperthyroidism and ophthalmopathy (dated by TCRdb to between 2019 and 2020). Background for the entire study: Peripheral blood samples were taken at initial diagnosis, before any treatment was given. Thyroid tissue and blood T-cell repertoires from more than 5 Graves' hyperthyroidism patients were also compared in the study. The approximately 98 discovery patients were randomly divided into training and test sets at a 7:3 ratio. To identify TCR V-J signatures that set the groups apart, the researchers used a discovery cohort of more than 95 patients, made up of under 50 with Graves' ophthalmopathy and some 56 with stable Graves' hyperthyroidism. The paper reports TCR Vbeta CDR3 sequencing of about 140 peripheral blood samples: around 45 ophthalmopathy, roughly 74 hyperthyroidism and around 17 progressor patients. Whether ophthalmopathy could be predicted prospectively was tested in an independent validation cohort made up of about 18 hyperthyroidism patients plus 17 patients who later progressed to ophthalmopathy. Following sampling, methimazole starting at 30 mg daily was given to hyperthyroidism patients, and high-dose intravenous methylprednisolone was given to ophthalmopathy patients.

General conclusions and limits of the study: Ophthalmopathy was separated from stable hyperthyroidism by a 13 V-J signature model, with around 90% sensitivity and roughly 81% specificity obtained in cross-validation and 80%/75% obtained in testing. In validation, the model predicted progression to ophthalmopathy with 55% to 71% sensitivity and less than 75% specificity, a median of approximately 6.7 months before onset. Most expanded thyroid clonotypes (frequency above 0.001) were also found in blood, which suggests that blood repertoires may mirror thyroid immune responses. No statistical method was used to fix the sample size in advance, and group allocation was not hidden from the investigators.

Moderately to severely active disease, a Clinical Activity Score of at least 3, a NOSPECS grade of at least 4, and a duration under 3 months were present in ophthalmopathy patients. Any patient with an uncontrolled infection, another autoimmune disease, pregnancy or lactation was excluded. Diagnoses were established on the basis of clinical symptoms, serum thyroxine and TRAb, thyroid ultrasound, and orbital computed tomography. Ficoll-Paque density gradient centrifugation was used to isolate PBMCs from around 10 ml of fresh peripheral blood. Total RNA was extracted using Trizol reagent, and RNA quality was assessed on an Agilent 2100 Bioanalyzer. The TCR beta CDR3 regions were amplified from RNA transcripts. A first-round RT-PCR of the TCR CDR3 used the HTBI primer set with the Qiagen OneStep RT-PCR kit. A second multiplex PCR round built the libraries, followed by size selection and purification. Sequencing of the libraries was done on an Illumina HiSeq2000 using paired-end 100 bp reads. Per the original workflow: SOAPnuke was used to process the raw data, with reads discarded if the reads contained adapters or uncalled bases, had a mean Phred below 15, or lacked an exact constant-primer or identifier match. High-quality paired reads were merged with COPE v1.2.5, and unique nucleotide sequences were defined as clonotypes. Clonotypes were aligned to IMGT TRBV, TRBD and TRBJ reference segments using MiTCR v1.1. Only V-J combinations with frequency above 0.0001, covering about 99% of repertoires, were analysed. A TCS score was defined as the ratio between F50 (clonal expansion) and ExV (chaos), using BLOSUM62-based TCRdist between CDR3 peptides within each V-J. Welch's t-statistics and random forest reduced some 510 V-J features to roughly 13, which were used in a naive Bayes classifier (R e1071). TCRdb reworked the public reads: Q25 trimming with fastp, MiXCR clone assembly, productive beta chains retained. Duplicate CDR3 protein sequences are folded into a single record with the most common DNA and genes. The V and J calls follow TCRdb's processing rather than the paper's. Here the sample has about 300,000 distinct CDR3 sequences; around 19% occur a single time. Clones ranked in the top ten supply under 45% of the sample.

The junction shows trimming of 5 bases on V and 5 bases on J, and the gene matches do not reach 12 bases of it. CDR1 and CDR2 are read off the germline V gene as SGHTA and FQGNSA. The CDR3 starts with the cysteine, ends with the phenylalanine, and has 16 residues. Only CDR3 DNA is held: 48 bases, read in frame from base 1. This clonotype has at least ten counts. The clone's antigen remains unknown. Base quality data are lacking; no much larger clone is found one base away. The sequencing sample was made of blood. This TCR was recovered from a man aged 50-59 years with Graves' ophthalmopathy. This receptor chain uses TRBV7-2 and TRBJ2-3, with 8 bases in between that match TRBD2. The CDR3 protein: CASSPAGTRKGDTQYF. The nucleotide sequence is TGTGCCAGCAGCCCCGCCGGGACTAGGAAGGGAGATACGCAGTATTTT.